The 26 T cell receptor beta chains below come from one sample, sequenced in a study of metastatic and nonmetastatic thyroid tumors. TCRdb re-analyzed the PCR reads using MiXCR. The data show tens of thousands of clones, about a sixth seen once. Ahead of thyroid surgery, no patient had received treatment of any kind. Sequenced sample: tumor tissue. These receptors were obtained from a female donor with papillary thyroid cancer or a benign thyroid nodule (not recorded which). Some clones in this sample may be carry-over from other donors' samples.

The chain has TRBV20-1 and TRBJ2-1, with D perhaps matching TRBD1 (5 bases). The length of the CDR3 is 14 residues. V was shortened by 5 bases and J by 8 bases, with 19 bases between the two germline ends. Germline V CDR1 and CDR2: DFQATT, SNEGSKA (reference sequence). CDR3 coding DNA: TGCAGTGCTTCAAATGGGGCCAGTGTCGATGAGCAGTTCTTC. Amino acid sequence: CSASNGASVDEQFF.

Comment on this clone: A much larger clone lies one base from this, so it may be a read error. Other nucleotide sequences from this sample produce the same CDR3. The CDR3 sequence: CASSAGLAGLTDTQYF. The CDR3 DNA reads TGTGCCAGCAGCGCGGGACTAGCTGGACTCACAGATACGCAGTATTTT. The chain uses TRBV9 and TRBJ2-3; 9 bases fit TRBD2. V lost 3 bases and J lost 2; bases outside the gene matches: 7. The germline V gene has CDR1 SGDLS and CDR2 YYNGEE. This CDR3 has 16 residues. Supplemented by reference TRBV9 and TRBJ2-3, the full variable domain reads DSGVTQTPKHLITATGQRVTLRCSPRSGDLSVYWYQQSLDQGLQFLIQYYNGEERAKGNILERFSAQQFPDLHSELNLSSLELGDSALYFCASSAGLAGLTDTQYFGPGTRLTVL.

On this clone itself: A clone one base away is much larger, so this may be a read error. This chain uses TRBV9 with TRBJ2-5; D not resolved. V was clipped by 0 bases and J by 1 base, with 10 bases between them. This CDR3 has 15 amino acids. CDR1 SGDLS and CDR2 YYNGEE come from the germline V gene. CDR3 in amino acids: CASSVAYSLQETQYF. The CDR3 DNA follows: TGTGCCAGCAGCGTAGCTTACAGCCTCCAAGAGACCCAGTACTTC.

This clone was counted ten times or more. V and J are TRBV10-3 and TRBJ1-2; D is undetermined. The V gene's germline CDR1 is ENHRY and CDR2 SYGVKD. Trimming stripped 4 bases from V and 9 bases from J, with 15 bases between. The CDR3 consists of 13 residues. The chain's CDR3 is CAISGDGRVSYTF. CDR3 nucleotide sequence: TGTGCCATCAGTGGAGATGGACGAGTGAGCTACACCTTC.

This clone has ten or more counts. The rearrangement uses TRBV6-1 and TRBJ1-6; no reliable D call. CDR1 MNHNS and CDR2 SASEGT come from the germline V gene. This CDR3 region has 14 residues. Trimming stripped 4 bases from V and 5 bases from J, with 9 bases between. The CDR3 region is CASSGVQNNSPLHF. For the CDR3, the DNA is TGTGCCAGCAGTGGGGTACAGAATAATTCACCCCTCCACTTT.

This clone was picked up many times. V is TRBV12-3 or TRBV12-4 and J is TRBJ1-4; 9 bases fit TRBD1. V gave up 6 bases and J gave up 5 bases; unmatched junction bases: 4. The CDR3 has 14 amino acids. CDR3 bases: TGTGCCAGCAGCCCGGGACAGGGAAATGAAAAACTGTTTTTT. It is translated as CASSPGQGNEKLFF.

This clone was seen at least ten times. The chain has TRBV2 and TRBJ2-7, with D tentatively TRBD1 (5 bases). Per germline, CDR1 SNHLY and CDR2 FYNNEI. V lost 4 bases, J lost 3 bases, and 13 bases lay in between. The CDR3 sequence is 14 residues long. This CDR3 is CASSAHRIDYEQYF. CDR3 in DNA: TGTGCCAGCAGTGCCCACAGGATCGACTACGAGCAGTACTTC.

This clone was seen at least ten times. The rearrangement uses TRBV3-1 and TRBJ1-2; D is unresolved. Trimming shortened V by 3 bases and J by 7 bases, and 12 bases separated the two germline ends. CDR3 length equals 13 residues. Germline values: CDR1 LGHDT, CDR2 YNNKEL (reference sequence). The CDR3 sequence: CASSHLDRAGYTF. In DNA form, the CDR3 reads TGTGCCAGCAGCCACTTGGATCGGGCTGGCTACACCTTC. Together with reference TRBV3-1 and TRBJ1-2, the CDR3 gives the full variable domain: DTAVSQTPKYLVTQMGNDKSIKCEQNLGHDTMYWYKQDSKKFLKIMFSYNNKELIINETVPNRFSPKSPDKAHLNLHINSLELGDSAVYFCASSHLDRAGYTFGSGTRLTVV.

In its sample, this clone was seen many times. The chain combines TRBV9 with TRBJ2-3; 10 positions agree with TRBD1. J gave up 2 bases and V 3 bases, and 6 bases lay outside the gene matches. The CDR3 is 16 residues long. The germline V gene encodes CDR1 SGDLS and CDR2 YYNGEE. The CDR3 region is CASSGPGQGFTDTQYF. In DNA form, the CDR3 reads TGTGCCAGCAGCGGACCGGGACAGGGGTTCACAGATACGCAGTATTTT.

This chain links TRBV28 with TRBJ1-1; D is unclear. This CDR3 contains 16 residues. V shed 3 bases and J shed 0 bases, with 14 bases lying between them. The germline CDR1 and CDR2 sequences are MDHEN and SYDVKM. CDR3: CASSFGRFTLNTEAFF. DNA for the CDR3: TGTGCCAGCAGTTTTGGGCGGTTTACTCTGAACACTGAAGCTTTCTTT.

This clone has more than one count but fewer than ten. The CDR3 sequence: CASSKFRNTEAFF. The CDR3 bases are TGTGCCAGCAGTAAATTCAGGAACACTGAAGCTTTCTTT. This chain joins TRBV2 and TRBJ1-1; D unresolved. CDR3 length: 13 amino acids. The germline V and J ends were trimmed by 5 bases and 1 base, with 8 bases remaining between them. The germline V gene has CDR1 SNHLY and CDR2 FYNNEI.

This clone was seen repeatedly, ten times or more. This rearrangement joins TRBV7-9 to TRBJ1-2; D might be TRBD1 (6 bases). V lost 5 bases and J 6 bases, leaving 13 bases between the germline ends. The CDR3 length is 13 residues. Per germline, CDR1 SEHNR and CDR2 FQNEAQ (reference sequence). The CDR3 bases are TGTGCCAGCAGCCCCACGTACAGGGATGGCTACACCTTC. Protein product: CASSPTYRDGYTF.

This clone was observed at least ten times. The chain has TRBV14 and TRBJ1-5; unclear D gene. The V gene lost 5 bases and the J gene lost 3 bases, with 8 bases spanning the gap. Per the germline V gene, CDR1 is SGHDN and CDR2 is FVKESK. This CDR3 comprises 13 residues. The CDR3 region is CASSDNPNQPQHF. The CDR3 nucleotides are TGTGCCAGCAGCGACAATCCCAATCAGCCCCAGCATTTT.

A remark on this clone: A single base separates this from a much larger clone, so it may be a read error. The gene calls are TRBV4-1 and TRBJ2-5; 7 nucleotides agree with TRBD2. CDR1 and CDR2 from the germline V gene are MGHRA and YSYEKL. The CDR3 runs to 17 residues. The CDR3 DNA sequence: TGCGCCGGCAGCCAGGAAAGGAGGAGGGGAGGGCAAGAGACCCAGTACTTC. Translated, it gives CAGSQERRRGGQETQYF.

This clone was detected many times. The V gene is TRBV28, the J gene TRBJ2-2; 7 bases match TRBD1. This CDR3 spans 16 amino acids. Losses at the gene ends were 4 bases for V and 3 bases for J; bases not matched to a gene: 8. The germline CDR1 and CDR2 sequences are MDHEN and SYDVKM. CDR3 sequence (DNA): TGTGCCAGCAGTTCCCTAACAGGGGACGACACCGGGGAGCTGTTTTTT. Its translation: CASSSLTGDDTGELFF.

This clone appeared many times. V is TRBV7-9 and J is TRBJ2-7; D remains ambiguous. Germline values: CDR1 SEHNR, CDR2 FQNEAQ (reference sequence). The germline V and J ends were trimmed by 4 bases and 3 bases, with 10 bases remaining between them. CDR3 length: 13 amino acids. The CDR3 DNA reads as TGTGCCAGCAGCTCTGGCAGATACTACGAGCAGTACTTC. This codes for CASSSGRYYEQYF. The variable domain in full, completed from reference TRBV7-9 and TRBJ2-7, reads DTGVSQNPRHKITKRGQNVTFRCDPISEHNRLYWYRQTLGQGPEFLTYFQNEAQLEKSRLLSDRFSAERPKGSFSTLEIQRTEQGDSAMYLCASSSGRYYEQYFGPGTRLTVT.

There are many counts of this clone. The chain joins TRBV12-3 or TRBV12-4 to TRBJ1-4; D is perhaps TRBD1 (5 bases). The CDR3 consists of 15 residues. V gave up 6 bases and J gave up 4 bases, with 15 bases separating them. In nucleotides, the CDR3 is TGTGCCAGCAGCTTCACAAGGGGCAATAATGAAAAACTGTTTTTT. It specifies CASSFTRGNNEKLFF.

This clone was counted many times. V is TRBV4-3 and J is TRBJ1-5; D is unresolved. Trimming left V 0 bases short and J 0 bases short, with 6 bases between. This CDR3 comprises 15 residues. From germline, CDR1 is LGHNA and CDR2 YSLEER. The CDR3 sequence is CASSQEHDSNQPQHF. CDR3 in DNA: TGCGCCAGCAGCCAAGAACACGATAGCAATCAGCCCCAGCATTTT.

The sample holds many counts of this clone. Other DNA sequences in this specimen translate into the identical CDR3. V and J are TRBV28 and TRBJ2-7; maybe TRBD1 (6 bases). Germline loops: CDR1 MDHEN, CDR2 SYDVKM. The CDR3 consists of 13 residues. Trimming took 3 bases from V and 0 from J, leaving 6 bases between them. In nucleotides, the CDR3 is TGTGCCAGCAGTTTGACAGGCTCCTACGAGCAGTACTTC. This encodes CASSLTGSYEQYF.

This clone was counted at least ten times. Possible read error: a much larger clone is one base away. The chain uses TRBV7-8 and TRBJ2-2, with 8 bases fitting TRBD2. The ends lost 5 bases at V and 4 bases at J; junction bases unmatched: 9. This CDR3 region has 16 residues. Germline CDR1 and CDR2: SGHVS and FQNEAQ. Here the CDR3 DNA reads TGTGCCAGCAGCGTAGTGTTTGCGGGAGGCACCGGGGAGCTGTTTTTT. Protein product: CASSVVFAGGTGELFF.

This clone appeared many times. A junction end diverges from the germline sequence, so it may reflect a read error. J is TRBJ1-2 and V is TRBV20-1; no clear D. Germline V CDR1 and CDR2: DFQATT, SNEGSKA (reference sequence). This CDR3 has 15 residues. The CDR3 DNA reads TGCAGTGCTAGAGATTCTTCAGGTCCTAACTATGGCTGCACCTTC. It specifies CSARDSSGPNYGCTF.

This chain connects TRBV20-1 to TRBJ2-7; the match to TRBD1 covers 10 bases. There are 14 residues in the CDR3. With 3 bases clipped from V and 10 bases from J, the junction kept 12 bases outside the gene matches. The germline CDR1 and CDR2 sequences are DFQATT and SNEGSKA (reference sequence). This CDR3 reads CSARGDRGRWDQYF. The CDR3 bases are TGCAGTGCTAGGGGAGACAGGGGGCGGTGGGATCAGTACTTC.

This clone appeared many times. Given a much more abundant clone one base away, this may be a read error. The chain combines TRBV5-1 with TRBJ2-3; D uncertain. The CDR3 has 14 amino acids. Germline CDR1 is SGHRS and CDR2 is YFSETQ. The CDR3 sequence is CASRLRPSTDAQYF. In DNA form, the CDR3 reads TGCGCCAGCAGACTACGTCCCAGCACAGATGCGCAGTATTTT.

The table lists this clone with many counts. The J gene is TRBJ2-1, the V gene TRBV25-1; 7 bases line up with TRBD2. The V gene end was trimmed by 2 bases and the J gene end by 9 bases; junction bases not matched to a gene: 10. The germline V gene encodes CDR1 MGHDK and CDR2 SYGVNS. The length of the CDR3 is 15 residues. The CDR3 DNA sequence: TGTGCCAGCAGTGAAAAGGGTGGACTAGGCGGTGAGCAGTTCTTC. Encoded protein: CASSEKGGLGGEQFF.

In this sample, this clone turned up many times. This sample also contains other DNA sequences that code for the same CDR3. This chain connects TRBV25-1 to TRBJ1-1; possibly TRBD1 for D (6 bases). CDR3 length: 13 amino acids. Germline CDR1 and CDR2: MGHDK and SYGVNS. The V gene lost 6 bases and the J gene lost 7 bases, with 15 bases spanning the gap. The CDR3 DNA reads TGTGCCAGCAGAAGTCAGGGGCAGTTTGAAGCTTTCTTT. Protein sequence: CASRSQGQFEAFF. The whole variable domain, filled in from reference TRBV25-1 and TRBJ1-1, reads EADIYQTPRYLVIGTGKKITLECSQTMGHDKMYWYQQDPGMELHLIHYSYGVNSTEKGDLSSESTVSRIRTEHFPLTLESARPSHTSQYLCASRSQGQFEAFFGQGTRLTVV.

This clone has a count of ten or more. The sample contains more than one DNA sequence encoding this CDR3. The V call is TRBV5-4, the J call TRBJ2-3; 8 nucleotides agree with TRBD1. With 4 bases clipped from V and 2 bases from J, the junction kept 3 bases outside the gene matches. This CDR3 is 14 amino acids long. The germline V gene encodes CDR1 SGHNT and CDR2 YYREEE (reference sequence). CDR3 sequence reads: CASSPGQATDTQYF. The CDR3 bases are TGTGCCAGCAGCCCGGGACAGGCCACAGATACGCAGTATTTT.